This record covers a single T cell receptor beta chain. The authors sequenced TCR beta from blood CD8+ and CD4+ T cells. The data stem from a study of CD8 T cells in Susac syndrome. Random hexamers were used to reverse transcribe the RNA input (roughly 0.5 to 1 ug). TCRdb re-derived calls from the immunoSEQ multiplex PCR reads in MiXCR, one entry per CDR3 protein. The top ten clones hold 0.085% to 0.09% of a sample with approximately 120,000 distinct CDR3 sequences, around 94% of them seen once. The origin of this receptor is a human donor in good health. The sample comprised CD4+ T cells from PBMCs.

The CDR3 nucleotides read TGTGCCAGTAGTGGAGGGACAGGATCTGGCTACACCTTC. This translates into CASSGGTGSGYTF. The chain carries TRBV19 and TRBJ1-2; the match to TRBD1 covers 8 bases. The V gene's germline CDR1 is LNHDA and CDR2 SQIVND (reference sequence). This CDR3 comprises 13 residues. Trimming at V came to 5 bases and at J to 7 bases, leaving 6 bases not matched to a gene.